This T cell receptor beta chain came from a study of T-cell reconstitution after alpha-beta-depleted transplantation in children. Library preparation (for TCRbeta) was performed with unique molecular identifiers. TCRdb ran MiXCR on the PCR reads and lists one entry per CDR3 protein. The sample lists around 600,000 distinct CDR3 sequences; 15% to 20% were seen once. The germline V gene has CDR1 SGHAT and CDR2 FQNNGV. The CDR3 is 13 residues long. The V end was cut by 4 bases, the J end by 3 bases, with 10 bases between. This clonotype has a count of ten or more. This chain uses TRBV11-2 with TRBJ2-7; D ambiguous. The sequence came from a human donor who donated a stem cell graft to a child with acute myeloid leukemia. The source was PBMCs from the stem cell graft donor, collected from the stem cell graft. The CDR3 reads CASSSVQHYEQYV. CDR3 nucleotides: TGTGCCAGCAGCTCGGTACAGCACTACGAGCAGTACGTC.